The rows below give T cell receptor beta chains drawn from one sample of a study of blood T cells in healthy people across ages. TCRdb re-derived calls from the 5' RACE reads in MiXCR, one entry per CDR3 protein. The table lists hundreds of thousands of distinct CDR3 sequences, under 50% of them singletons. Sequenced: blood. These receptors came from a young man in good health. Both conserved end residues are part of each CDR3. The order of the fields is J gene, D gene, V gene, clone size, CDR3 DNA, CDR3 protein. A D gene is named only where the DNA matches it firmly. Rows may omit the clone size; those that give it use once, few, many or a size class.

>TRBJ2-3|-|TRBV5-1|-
TGCGCCAGCAGCTTGGGGGGTACGGAAGATACGCAGTATTTT
CASSLGGTEDTQYF
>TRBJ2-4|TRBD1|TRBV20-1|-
TGCAGTGCTAGAGATGCAGGGACAGGTCTAAACATTCAGTACTTC
CSARDAGTGLNIQYF
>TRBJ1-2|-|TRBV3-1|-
TGTGCCAGCAGCGAAGGGGGGAACTATGGCTACACCTTC
CASSEGGNYGYTF
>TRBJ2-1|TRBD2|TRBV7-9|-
TGTGCCAGCAGCTCCCGACTAGCGGGGGCTTCCTACAATGAGCAGTTCTTC
CASSSRLAGASYNEQFF
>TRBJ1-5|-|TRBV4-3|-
TGCGCCAGCAGCCAAGGGCTTCAGGGAAATCAGCCCCAGCATTTT
CASSQGLQGNQPQHF
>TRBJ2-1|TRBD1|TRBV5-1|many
TGCGCCAGCAGCGTACAGGGGGCCGATGAGCAGTTCTTC
CASSVQGADEQFF
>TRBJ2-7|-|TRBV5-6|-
TGTGCCAGCAGCTTGGCGTCCCCTACGGGCGAGCAGTACTTC
CASSLASPTGEQYF
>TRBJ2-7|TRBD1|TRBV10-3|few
TGTGCGGGACAGGCAAATTACGAGCAGTACTTC
CAGQANYEQYF
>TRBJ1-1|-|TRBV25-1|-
TGTGCCAGCAGTGAGTGGACGGCGGGGAGAACTGAAGCTTTCTTT
CASSEWTAGRTEAFF
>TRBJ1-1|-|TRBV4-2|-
TGTGCCAGCAGCCCCGGGATGATGAACACTGAAGCTTTCTTT
CASSPGMMNTEAFF
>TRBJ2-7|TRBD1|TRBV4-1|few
TGCGCCAGCAGCCCAATTTGGGACAGCTCCTACGAGCAGTACTTC
CASSPIWDSSYEQYF
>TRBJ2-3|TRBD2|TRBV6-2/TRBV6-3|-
TGTGCCAGCGAGGACGTAGCGGGAGATACGCAGTATTTT
CASEDVAGDTQYF
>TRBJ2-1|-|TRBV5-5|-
TGTGCCAGCAGCTTGGGGGACCAATACAATGAGCAGTTCTTC
CASSLGDQYNEQFF
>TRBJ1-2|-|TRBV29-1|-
TGCAGCGTTGAAGAACGGGGACCTGGCTACACCTTC
CSVEERGPGYTF
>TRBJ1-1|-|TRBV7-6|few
TGTGCCAGCAGCTTAGGTGATACCACTGAAGCTTTCTTT
CASSLGDTTEAFF
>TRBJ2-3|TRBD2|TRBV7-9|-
TGTGCCAGCAGCTTACCCTTGAAGTTAGCGGGGGAGACCACAGATACGCAGTATTTT
CASSLPLKLAGETTDTQYF
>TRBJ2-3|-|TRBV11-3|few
TGTGCCAGCAGCTTCACCTCTGCGGATACGCAGTATTTT
CASSFTSADTQYF
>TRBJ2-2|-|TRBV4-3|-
TGCGCCAGCAGCCAAGAGAATGGGAACACCGGGGAGCTGTTTTTT
CASSQENGNTGELFF
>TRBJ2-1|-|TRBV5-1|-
TGCGCCAGCAGCTTGGTTCTCGGCGGAAGCTACAATGAGCAGTTCTTC
CASSLVLGGSYNEQFF
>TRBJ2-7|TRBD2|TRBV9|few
TGTGCCAGCAGCGTAGCTCCAGCGGGGGAGTACGAGCAGTACTTC
CASSVAPAGEYEQYF
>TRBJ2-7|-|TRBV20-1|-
TGCAGTGCTAGACGCCCCGGGGGAAACGAGCAGTACTTC
CSARRPGGNEQYF
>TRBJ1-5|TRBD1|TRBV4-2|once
TGTGCCAGCAGCCACGTAGGACAGGGCACTAGCAATCAGCCCCAGCATTTT
CASSHVGQGTSNQPQHF
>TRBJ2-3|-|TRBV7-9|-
TGTGCCAGCAGCTTACGAGGCAGGGGTGACACAGATACGCAGTATTTT
CASSLRGRGDTDTQYF
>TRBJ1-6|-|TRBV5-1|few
TGCGCCAGCAGCTTCGATTATAATTCACCCCTCCACTTT
CASSFDYNSPLHF
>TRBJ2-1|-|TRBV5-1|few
TGCGCCAGCAGCTTGGCCCTCGAGGCCTACAATGAGCAGTTCTTC
CASSLALEAYNEQFF
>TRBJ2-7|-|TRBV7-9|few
TGTGCCAGCAGCTTAGCCACTCACAGGATTACCTACGAGCAGTACTTC
CASSLATHRITYEQYF
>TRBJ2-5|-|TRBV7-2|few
TGTGCCAGCAGCTTAAGGCAGTACCAAGAGACCCAGTACTTC
CASSLRQYQETQYF
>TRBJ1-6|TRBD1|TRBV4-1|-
TGCGCCAGCAGCCGCGGGGGACAGGCAGTCGGTTCACCCCTCCACTTT
CASSRGGQAVGSPLHF
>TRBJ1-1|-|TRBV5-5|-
TGTGCCAGCAGCCTGCGTGGGGCTGAAGCTTTCTTT
CASSLRGAEAFF
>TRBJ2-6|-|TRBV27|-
TGTGCCAGCAGTTTAAGGTCCGGGGCGCAAGGGGCCAACGTCCTGACTTTC
CASSLRSGAQGANVLTF
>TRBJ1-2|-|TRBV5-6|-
TGTGCCAGCAGCGTCCAGGAAGGCTACACCTTC
CASSVQEGYTF
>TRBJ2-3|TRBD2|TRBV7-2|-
TGTGCCAGCAGCTTCCCGGGACTAGAGGCAGATACGCAGTATTTT
CASSFPGLEADTQYF
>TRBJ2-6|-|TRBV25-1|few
TGTGCCAGCAGTGACTGGGAATCCAACGTCCTGACTTTC
CASSDWESNVLTF
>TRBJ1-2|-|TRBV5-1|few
TGCGCCAGCAGCGTAACGAACGGGGCGAGCTATGGCTACACCTTC
CASSVTNGASYGYTF
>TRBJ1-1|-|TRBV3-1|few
TGTGCCAGCAGCCATGCCAGCACTGAAGCTTTCTTT
CASSHASTEAFF
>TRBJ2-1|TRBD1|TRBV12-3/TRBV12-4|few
TGTGCCAGCAGTTCATACAGGGGTGGGTCCCCCAGGGGTGAGCAGTTCTTC
CASSSYRGGSPRGEQFF
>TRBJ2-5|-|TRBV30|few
TGTGCCTGGAGTCTAAAAGAGACCCAGTACTTC
CAWSLKETQYF
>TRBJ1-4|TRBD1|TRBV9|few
TGTGCCAGCAGTCGGACAGGGGAAAGTGAAAAACTGTTTTTT
CASSRTGESEKLFF
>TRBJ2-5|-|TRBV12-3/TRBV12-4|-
TGTGCCAGCAGTACGGACTGGCAAGAGACCCAGTACTTC
CASSTDWQETQYF
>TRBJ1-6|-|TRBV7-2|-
TGTGCCAGCGGCTCAGTTACGCGGTCACCCCTCCACTTT
CASGSVTRSPLHF
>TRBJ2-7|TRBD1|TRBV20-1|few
TGCAGTGCTAGTGGGGACAGACAAGACTACGAGCAGTACTTC
CSASGDRQDYEQYF
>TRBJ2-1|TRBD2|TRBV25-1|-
TGTGCCAGCAGTGACGGACTAGCGGGATCCCTTGGCAATGAGCAGTTCTTC
CASSDGLAGSLGNEQFF
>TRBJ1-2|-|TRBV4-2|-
TGTGCCAGCAGCCAAGGAGGGGCAGGGTCGGACTATGGCTACACCTTC
CASSQGGAGSDYGYTF
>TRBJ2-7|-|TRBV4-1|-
TGCGCCAGCAGCCAAGCAGGGGCGCAGGGAGAGCAGTACTTC
CASSQAGAQGEQYF
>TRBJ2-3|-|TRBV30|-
TGTGCCTGGAACTCCGAACGGGCAGATACGCAGTATTTT
CAWNSERADTQYF
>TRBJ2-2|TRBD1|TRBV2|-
TGTGCCAGCAGCTTCCGGGACAGGGGGCGCTTGGACACCGGGGAGCTGTTTTTT
CASSFRDRGRLDTGELFF
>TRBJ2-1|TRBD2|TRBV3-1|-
TGTGCCAGCAGCGCAGAGACTAGCAGTGAGCAGTTCTTC
CASSAETSSEQFF
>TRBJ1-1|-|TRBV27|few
TGTGCCAGCAAGGACAGGAACACTGAAGCTTTCTTT
CASKDRNTEAFF
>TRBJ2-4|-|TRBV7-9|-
TGTGCCAGCAGCTCTACGACTTATGACATTCAGTACTTC
CASSSTTYDIQYF
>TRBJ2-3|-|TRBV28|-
TGTGCCAGCAACGGCTCCCCTAGCACAGATACGCAGTATTTT
CASNGSPSTDTQYF
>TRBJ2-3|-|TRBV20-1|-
TGCAGTGCTGGGGGAGGTGGTGGGGCCGATACGCAGTATTTT
CSAGGGGGADTQYF
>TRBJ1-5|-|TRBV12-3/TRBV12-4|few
TGTGCCAGCAGTAATCAGGGTGCCTATAGCAATCAGCCCCAGCATTTT
CASSNQGAYSNQPQHF
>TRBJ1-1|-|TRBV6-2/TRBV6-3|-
TGCGCCAGCAGAGCAGGGTGGTCCACTGAAGCTTTCTTT
CASRAGWSTEAFF
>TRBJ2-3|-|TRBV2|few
TGTGCCAGCAGCGCATTTGGACGGGCCGACGGCACAGATACGCAGTATTTT
CASSAFGRADGTDTQYF
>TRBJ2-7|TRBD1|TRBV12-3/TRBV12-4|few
TGTGCCAGCAGCCTGAGAGACAGGGGGGTGAGCGAGCAGTACTTC
CASSLRDRGVSEQYF
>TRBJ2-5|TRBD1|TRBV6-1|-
TGTGCCAGCAGTGAAATGACAGGGCAAGAGACCCAGTACTTC
CASSEMTGQETQYF
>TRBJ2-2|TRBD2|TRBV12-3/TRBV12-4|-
TGTGCCAGCAGTGTCGTCGCCTCTAGCGGGGGGCACACCGGGGAGCTGTTTTTT
CASSVVASSGGHTGELFF
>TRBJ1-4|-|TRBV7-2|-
TGTGCCAGCAGCCCCGACGGGGGTGCTAATGAAAAACTGTTTTTT
CASSPDGGANEKLFF
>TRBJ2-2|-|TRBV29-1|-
TGCAGCGTTGGGGGACGAAAAGGGAACACCGGGGAGCTGTTTTTT
CSVGGRKGNTGELFF
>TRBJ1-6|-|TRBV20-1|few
TGCAGTGCTAGAGATGTCCTCAGGGGACCGCATAATTCACCCCTCCACTTT
CSARDVLRGPHNSPLHF